This TCR beta chain was recorded in a study of STAT5B mutations in CD4+ large granular lymphocyte leukemia. With 4 bases clipped from V and 7 bases from J, the junction kept 11 bases outside the gene matches. Germline values: CDR1 SEHNR, CDR2 FQNEAQ (reference sequence). The CDR3 totals 15 residues. Profiled with immunoSEQ multiplex PCR; TCRdb holds only in-frame clones, not every one. Of around 43,000 clones detected, approximately 83% appear once; the ten largest clones hold 2.6%. Sequencing was done on a sample of CD4+ T cells from blood buffy coats. This rearrangement joins TRBV7-9 to TRBJ1-1, with 8 bases that match TRBD1. This receptor was obtained from a human donor in good health. CDR3 nucleotide sequence: TGTGCCAGCAGCTCTAGGGGGAGGACAGGGCTTGAAGCTTTCTTT. Amino acid sequence: CASSSRGRTGLEAFF.